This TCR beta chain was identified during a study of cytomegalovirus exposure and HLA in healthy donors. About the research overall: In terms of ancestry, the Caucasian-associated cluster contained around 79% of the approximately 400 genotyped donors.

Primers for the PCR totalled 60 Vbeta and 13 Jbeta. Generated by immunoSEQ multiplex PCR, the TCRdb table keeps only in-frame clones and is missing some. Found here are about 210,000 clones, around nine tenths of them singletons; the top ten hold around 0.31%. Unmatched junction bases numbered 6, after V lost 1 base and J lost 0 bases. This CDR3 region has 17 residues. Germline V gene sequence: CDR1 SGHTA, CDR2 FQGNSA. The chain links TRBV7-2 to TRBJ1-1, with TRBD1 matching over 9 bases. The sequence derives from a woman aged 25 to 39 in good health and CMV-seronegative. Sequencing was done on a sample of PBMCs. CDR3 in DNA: TGTGCCAGCAGCTTAGTAGCGACAGGGGGGGTGAACACTGAAGCTTTCTTT. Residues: CASSLVATGGVNTEAFF.